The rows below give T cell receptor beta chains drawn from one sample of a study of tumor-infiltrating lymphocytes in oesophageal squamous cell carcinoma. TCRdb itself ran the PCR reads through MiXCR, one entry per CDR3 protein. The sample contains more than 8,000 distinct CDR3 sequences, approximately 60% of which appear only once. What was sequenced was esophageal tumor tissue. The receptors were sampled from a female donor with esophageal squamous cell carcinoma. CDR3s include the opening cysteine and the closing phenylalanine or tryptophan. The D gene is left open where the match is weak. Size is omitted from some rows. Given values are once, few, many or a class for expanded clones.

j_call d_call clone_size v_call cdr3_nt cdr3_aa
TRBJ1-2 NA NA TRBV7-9 TGTGCCAGCAGCCGTAGCGGTCCGCAGGCTAGTGGCTACACCTTC CASSRSGPQASGYTF
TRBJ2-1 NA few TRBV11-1 TGTGCCAGCAGCCGTACCGGGACAAATAACTACAATGAGCAGTTCTTC CASSRTGTNNYNEQFF
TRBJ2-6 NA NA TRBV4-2 TGTGCCAGCAGCCAAGAACGGGGCTCTGGGGCCAACGTCCTGACTTTC CASSQERGSGANVLTF
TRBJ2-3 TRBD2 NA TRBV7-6 TGTGCTAGCAGCTCGGGACTAGCGGCAGATACGCAGTATTTT CASSSGLAADTQYF
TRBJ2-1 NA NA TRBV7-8 TGTGCCAGCAGCTTAGCGGGAGGGGGAGCGGATGAGCAGTTCTTC CASSLAGGGADEQFF
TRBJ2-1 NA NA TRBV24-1 TGTGCCACCAGACAGGGCTCCTACAATGAGCAGTTCTTC CATRQGSYNEQFF
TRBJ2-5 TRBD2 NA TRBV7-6 TGTGCTAGCAGCCCCGGGGTAGCGGGCTCTCAAGAGACCCAGTACTTC CASSPGVAGSQETQYF
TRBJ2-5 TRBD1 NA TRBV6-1 TGTGCCAGCAGTGAGGGGACAGGGGTTCTTTTACTGACCCAGTACTTC CASSEGTGVLLLTQYF
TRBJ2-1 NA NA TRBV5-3 TGTGCCAGCAGCTTGTCGGTAGGACGCACAGATACGCAGTTCTTC CASSLSVGRTDTQFF
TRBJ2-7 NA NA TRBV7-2 TGTGCCAGCAGCTTACGGGCTCTCCCGAACGAGCAGTACTTC CASSLRALPNEQYF
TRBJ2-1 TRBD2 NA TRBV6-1 TGTGCCAGCAGTCGGGACTACACTAACAATGAGCAGTTCTTC CASSRDYTNNEQFF
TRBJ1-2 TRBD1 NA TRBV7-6 TGTGCCAGCAGCCCCCAGGAACAGGGGACCTCTGACTATGGCTACACCTTC CASSPQEQGTSDYGYTF
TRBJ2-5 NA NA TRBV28 TGTGCCAGCAGTTTCGAAAGGGGCCGCGAGACCCAGTACTTC CASSFERGRETQYF
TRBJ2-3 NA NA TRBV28 TGTGCCAGCAGTCTAAATCGGGTTGCAGATACGCAGTATTTT CASSLNRVADTQYF
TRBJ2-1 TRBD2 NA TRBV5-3 TGTGCCAGCAGCACTAGCGGGAGTTTGCATGAGCAGTTCTTC CASSTSGSLHEQFF
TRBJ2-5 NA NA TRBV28 TGTGCCAGCAGTTTCTTCCATCGAGCGGGGACCCAGTACTTC CASSFFHRAGTQYF
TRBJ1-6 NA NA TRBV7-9 TGTGCCAGCAGCTTAGCCCAGGGCCCAAATTCACCCCTCCACTTC CASSLAQGPNSPLHF
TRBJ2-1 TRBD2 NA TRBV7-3 TGTGCCAGCAGCCCCCAAGACCTAGCGGGACCTTCCTCCTACAATGAGCAGTTCTTC CASSPQDLAGPSSYNEQFF
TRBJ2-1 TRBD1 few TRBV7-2 TGTGCCAGCAGCTGGGGACAGACAAATGAGCAGTTCTTC CASSWGQTNEQFF
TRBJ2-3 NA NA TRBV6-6 TGTGCCAGCAGACTGAGGAGCACAGATACGCAGTATTTT CASRLRSTDTQYF
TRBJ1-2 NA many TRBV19 TGTGCCAGTGGACGTGGCTACACCTTC CASGRGYTF
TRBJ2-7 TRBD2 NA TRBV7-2 TGTGCCAGCAGCTTAGTGGTCGCGGGAGGTGGGTACAATGAGCAGTACTTC CASSLVVAGGGYNEQYF
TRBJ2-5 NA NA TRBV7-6 TGTGCCAGCAGCTTATATCGCCAAGAGACCCAGTACTTC CASSLYRQETQYF
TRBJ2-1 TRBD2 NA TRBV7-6 TGTGCTAGCAGCTTAGGTCAGGGAGGGGTCAATAAGCAGTTCTTC CASSLGQGGVNKQFF
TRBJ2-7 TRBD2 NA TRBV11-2 TGTGCCAGCAGCTTAAGGGCGGGGGTCGAGCAGTACTTC CASSLRAGVEQYF
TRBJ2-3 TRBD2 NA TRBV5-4 TGTGCCAGCAGCTTTAGCGGGAGCGCAGATACGCAGTATTTT CASSFSGSADTQYF
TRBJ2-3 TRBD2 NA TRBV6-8 TGTGCCAGCAGTTACTTGCGGGGGGGCTGGACAGATACGCAGTATTTT CASSYLRGGWTDTQYF
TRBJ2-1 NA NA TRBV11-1 TGTGCCAGCACCCAGGAAGGGTTGTACAATGAGCAGTTCTTC CASTQEGLYNEQFF
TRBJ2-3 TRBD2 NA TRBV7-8 TGTGCCAGCAGCTTGATACTAGCGGGAGGAAAAACAGATACGCAGTATTTT CASSLILAGGKTDTQYF
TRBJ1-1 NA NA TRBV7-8 TGTGCCAGCAGCTTAGGTTCGAGGGGTAGGGACACTGAAGCTTTCTTT CASSLGSRGRDTEAFF
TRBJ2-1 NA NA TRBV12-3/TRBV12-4 TGTGCCAGCAGTTTGGTCCGCTACAATGAGCAGTTCTTC CASSLVRYNEQFF
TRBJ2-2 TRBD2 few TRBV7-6 TGTGCCAGCAGCTTAAGGGCGGGAGGAACGACCGGGGAGCTGTTTTTT CASSLRAGGTTGELFF
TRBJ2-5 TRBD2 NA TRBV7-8 TGTGCCAGCAGCTTGGATAGCGGGAGTGCTGAGACCCAGTACTTC CASSLDSGSAETQYF
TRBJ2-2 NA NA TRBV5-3 TGTGCCAGCAGCCTCGGGCTTCTCGCGGACACCGGGGAGCTGTTTTTT CASSLGLLADTGELFF
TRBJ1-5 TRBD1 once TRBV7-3 TGTGCCAGCAGCAGTACAGGGGGCAATCAGCCCCAGCATTTT CASSSTGGNQPQHF
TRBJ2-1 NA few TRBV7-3 TGTGCCAGCAGCTTAGGTGCCAGAGATGAGCAGTTCTTC CASSLGARDEQFF
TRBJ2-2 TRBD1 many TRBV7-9 TGTGCCAGCAGCCCCGGGACAGGGGTCACCGGGGAGCTGTTTTTT CASSPGTGVTGELFF
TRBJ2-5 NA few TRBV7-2 TGTGCCAGCAGCTTAGACAGGGCAGAGACCCAGTACTTC CASSLDRAETQYF
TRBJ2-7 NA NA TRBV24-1 TGTGCCACCAGTGTAGGTAGCGGCTCCTACGAGCAGTACTTC CATSVGSGSYEQYF
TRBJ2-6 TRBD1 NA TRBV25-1 TGTGCCAGCGGCCGACAGGGAAAAGCCTCTGGGGCCAACGTCCTGACTTTC CASGRQGKASGANVLTF
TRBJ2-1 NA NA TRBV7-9 TGTGCCAGCAGTCAAAGCGACGGACTGGCCACGGTAGGACAATTTGAGCAGTTCTTC CASSQSDGLATVGQFEQFF